Only a few counts were recorded for the clone carrying this TCR beta chain. Unmatched junction bases numbered 7, after V lost 5 bases and J lost 4 bases. The CDR3 is 14 amino acids. Germline CDR1 SGHTA, CDR2 FQGTGA. These data are taken from a study of cytomegalovirus exposure and HLA in healthy donors. Amplification used 60 Vbeta primers and 13 Jbeta primers. TCRdb keeps only in-frame clones here, not all; method: immunoSEQ multiplex PCR. The table has 200,000 or so clones, about 80% seen once. The source of this sequence is a woman aged 18 to 35 in good health and CMV-seropositive. Sequencing input: PBMCs. V is TRBV7-3 and J is TRBJ1-1, with 7 bases fitting TRBD1. The CDR3 bases are TGTGCCAGCAGCCCGGAGGGACAGCTCACTGAAGCTTTCTTT. Residues: CASSPEGQLTEAFF.